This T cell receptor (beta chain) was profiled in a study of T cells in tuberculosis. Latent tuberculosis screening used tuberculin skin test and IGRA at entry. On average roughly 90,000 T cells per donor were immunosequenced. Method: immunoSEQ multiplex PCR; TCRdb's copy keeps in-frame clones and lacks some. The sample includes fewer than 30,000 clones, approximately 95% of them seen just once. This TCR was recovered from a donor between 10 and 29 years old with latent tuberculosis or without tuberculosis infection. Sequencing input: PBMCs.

Here the CDR3 DNA reads TGTGCCAGCAGCTTAGGCGATAGCGCATCCTACGAGCAGTACTTC. Protein sequence: CASSLGDSASYEQYF. V is TRBV11-2 and J is TRBJ2-7, with D maybe TRBD2 (5 bases). Germline V gene sequence: CDR1 SGHAT, CDR2 FQNNGV. The CDR3 contains 15 residues. Deletions cut 1 base from V and 1 base from J, with 11 bases between.